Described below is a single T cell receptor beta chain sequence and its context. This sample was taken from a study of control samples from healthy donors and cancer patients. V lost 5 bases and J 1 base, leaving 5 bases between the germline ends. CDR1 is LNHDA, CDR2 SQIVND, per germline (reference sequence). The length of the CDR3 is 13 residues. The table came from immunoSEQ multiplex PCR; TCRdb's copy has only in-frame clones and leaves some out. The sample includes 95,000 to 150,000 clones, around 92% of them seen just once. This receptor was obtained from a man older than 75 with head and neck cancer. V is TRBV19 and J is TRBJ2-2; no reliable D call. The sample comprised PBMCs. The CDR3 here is CASSPRNTGELFF. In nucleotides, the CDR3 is TGTGCCAGTAGTCCCCGGAACACCGGGGAGCTGTTTTTT. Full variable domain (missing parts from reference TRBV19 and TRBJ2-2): DGGITQSPKYLFRKEGQNVTLSCEQNLNHDAMYWYRQDPGQGLRLIYYSQIVNDFQKGDIAEGYSVSREKKESFPLTVTSAQKNPTAFYLCASSPRNTGELFFGEGSRLTVL.